A single sample gave rise to the 31 T cell receptor beta chains below, sequenced in a study of radiation and T cells in renal cell carcinoma. As for time point: baseline pretreatment blood. The treatment is: 15 Gy SBRT to primary tumor, nephrectomy 4 weeks later. The repertoire was sequenced with immunoSEQ multiplex PCR; TCRdb's copy has only in-frame clones and lacks some. The sample consists of about 150,000 clones, roughly nine tenths of them appearing once. Source: blood, taken from a patient whose treatment included radiotherapy and nephrectomy. The receptor source for this set is a woman aged 65 to 85 with renal cell carcinoma.

This clone was observed once. The chain joins TRBV2 to TRBJ1-5; 8 bases are shared with TRBD1. V lost 7 bases, J lost 0 bases, and 17 bases stayed unmatched. CDR1 and CDR2 (germline): SNHLY, FYNNEI. CDR3 size: 19 residues. CDR3 in amino acids: CASTLTGDNPPYSNQPQHF. DNA for the CDR3: TGTGCCAGCACCCTGACAGGGGATAACCCCCCTTATAGCAATCAGCCCCAGCATTTT.

The chain combines TRBV15 with TRBJ1-5; TRBD1 might be the D (5 bases). This CDR3 region has 17 residues. CDR1 and CDR2 (germline): LNHNV, YYDKDF (reference sequence). V was cut by 1 base and J by 6 bases, with 19 bases left in between. The CDR3 loop reads CATSRVGRGGSTQPQHF. The CDR3 DNA reads TGTGCCACCAGCAGAGTAGGGCGTGGGGGGTCAACTCAGCCCCAGCATTTT. Full variable domain (missing parts from reference TRBV15 and TRBJ1-5): DAMVIQNPRYQVTQFGKPVTLSCSQTLNHNVMYWYQQKSSQAPKLLFHYYDKDFNNEADTPDNFQSRRPNTSFCFLDIRSPGLGDTAMYLCATSRVGRGGSTQPQHFGDGTRLSIL.

The chain joins TRBV2 to TRBJ1-4; D is unclear. The CDR3 contains 16 residues. V was trimmed by 7 bases and J by 8 bases, leaving 23 bases between them. Per germline, CDR1 SNHLY and CDR2 FYNNEI. CDR3 sequence reads: CASTPGAPRTREKLFF. CDR3 DNA: TGTGCCAGCACCCCCGGCGCCCCACGAACCAGGGAAAAACTGTTTTTT.

The chain combines TRBV5-4 with TRBJ2-3, with D perhaps TRBD1 (6 bases). The CDR3 is 14 amino acids. Germline V CDR1 and CDR2: SGHNT, YYREEE (reference sequence). The DNA for the CDR3 is TGTGACTACAGGGTGATGGGGGTCACAGATACGCAGTATTTT. Its protein product is CDYRVMGVTDTQYF. Variable domain in full (rest from reference TRBV5-4 and TRBJ2-3): ETGVTQSPTHLIKTRGQQVTLRCSSQSGHNTVSWYQQALGQGPQFIFQYYREEENGRGNFPPRFSGLQFPNYSSELNVNALELDDSALYLCDYRVMGVTDTQYFGPGTRLTVL.

The V call is TRBV30, the J call TRBJ2-3, with D possibly matching TRBD2 (6 bases). V gave up 5 bases and J gave up 8 bases, with 11 bases separating them. CDR1 GTSNPN and CDR2 SVGIG come from the germline V gene (reference sequence). CDR3 length: 11 residues. The CDR3 region is CAWDEGGTQYF. CDR3 DNA: TGTGCCTGGGACGAGGGAGGTACGCAGTATTTT.

In the case of this clone: One end of the junction varies from germline; a read error may be responsible. V usage is TRBV19 and J usage is TRBJ2-3; D might be TRBD2 (5 bases). The CDR3 is 11 residues long. Germline V gene data show CDR1 as LNHDA and CDR2 as SQIVND (reference sequence). This CDR3 is CASTSRDTQYF. The CDR3 nucleotides read TGTGCCAGTACTAGCAGAGATACGCAGTATTTT.

A note on this clone: Different DNA sequences within this sample yield the same CDR3. This chain uses TRBV4-1 with TRBJ2-7; 7 bases align to TRBD1. J was trimmed by 0 bases and V by 0 bases; bases with no gene match: 2. This CDR3 has 15 amino acids. Germline assignment: CDR1 MGHRA and CDR2 YSYEKL. The CDR3 here is CASSQDRTGSYEQYF. The CDR3 coding sequence is TGCGCCAGCAGCCAAGATAGGACAGGCTCCTACGAGCAGTACTTC.

The V gene is TRBV2, the J gene TRBJ2-5, with TRBD1 as a possible D gene (6 bases). CDR3 size: 14 residues. The ends were cut back, 5 bases at V and 2 bases at J, with 12 bases in the middle. Germline V lookup: CDR1 SNHLY, CDR2 FYNNEI. The DNA of the CDR3 is TGTGCCAGCAGTTCCGACAGGAGGCAAGAGACCCAGTACTTC. Translated, it gives CASSSDRRQETQYF. The whole variable domain, remainder taken from reference TRBV2 and TRBJ2-5, is EPEVTQTPSHQVTQMGQEVILRCVPISNHLYFYWYRQILGQKVEFLVSFYNNEISEKSEIFDDQFSVERPDGSNFTLKIRSTKLEDSAMYFCASSSDRRQETQYFGPGTRLLVL.

V usage is TRBV7-8 and J usage is TRBJ1-1, with D perhaps TRBD1 (6 bases). The CDR3 contains 14 residues. CDR1 is SGHVS, CDR2 FQNEAQ, per germline. Trimming cost V 5 bases and J 5 bases, with 15 bases left between them. Written as DNA, the CDR3 is TGTGCCAGCAGCCTCGCTAATAGGGGGACTGAAGCTTTCTTT. Translation gives CASSLANRGTEAFF.

The chain employs TRBV2 and TRBJ1-4; D gene ambiguous. Looked up from germline, CDR1 is SNHLY and CDR2 is FYNNEI. The V and J ends lost 4 bases and 0 bases respectively, with 6 bases between them. This CDR3 contains 14 residues. The CDR3 loop is CASSVLATNEKLFF. CDR3 nucleotides: TGTGCCAGCAGTGTTCTGGCAACTAATGAAAAACTGTTTTTT. Based on the CDR3 plus reference TRBV2 and TRBJ1-4, the full variable domain is EPEVTQTPSHQVTQMGQEVILRCVPISNHLYFYWYRQILGQKVEFLVSFYNNEISEKSEIFDDQFSVERPDGSNFTLKIRSTKLEDSAMYFCASSVLATNEKLFFGSGTQLSVL.

V is TRBV5-1 and J is TRBJ1-5; TRBD1 matches 7 bases. Losses at the gene ends were 4 bases for V and 3 bases for J; bases not matched to a gene: 7. The CDR3 covers 15 residues. Looked up from germline, CDR1 is SGHRS and CDR2 is YFSETQ. The CDR3 nucleotides are TGCGCCAGCAGCCCAGGGACAGTCCCCAATCAGCCCCAGCATTTT. It codes for CASSPGTVPNQPQHF.

The chain employs TRBV5-1 and TRBJ2-7, with D unresolved. CDR1 is SGHRS, CDR2 YFSETQ, per germline. The CDR3 covers 17 residues. Trimming removed 0 bases at V and 0 bases at J, with 16 bases between. CDR3 coding DNA: TGCGCCAGCAGCTTGGGAGCAGACCGACCGAGCTCCTACGAGCAGTACTTC. This sequence encodes CASSLGADRPSSYEQYF.

The chain links TRBV6-5 to TRBJ1-6; D might be TRBD1 (5 bases). The CDR3 is 14 amino acids. Germline loops: CDR1 MNHEY, CDR2 SVGAGI. The V and J ends lost 7 bases and 8 bases respectively, with 15 bases between them. CDR3 loop: CASTLGQVHSPLHF. As DNA, the CDR3 is TGTGCCAGCACTTTAGGACAAGTTCATTCACCCCTCCACTTT.

This chain links TRBV7-2 with TRBJ2-1, with no clear D. From germline, CDR1 is SGHTA and CDR2 FQGNSA. The CDR3 totals 15 residues. With 6 bases removed from V and 7 bases from J, the gap between germline ends came to 19 bases. The CDR3 DNA is TGTGCCAGCAGTCAGAAGATGGAACGGGCTAATGAGCAGTTCTTC. It specifies CASSQKMERANEQFF.

This chain links TRBV4-3 with TRBJ1-6; no reliable D call. Trimming removed 4 bases from V and 10 bases from J, with 11 bases in between. Germline CDR1 and CDR2: LGHNA and YSLEER. The CDR3 runs to 13 residues. CDR3 sequence (DNA): TGCGCCAGCAGCCCTCAAAGGGAATCACCCCTCCACTTT. It is translated as CASSPQRESPLHF.

The chain has TRBV11-3 and TRBJ1-1; D is perhaps TRBD1 (6 bases). The length of the CDR3 is 15 residues. In germline, CDR1 is SGHNT, CDR2 YENEEA. Trimming cost V 2 bases and J 5 bases, with 15 bases left between them. The CDR3 region is CASSLSRGTLTEAFF. CDR3 in DNA: TGTGCCAGCAGCTTAAGTCGCGGGACACTGACTGAAGCTTTCTTT. Using reference TRBV11-3 and TRBJ1-1 for the parts outside the CDR3, the full variable domain is EAGVVQSPRYKIIEKKQPVAFWCNPISGHNTLYWYLQNLGQGPELLIRYENEEAVDDSQLPKDRFSAERLKGVDSTLKIQPAELGDSAVYLCASSLSRGTLTEAFFGQGTRLTVV.

V gene TRBV4-3 combines with J gene TRBJ2-7, with D unclear. V was clipped by 1 base and J by 2 bases, with 12 bases between them. The CDR3 contains 15 residues. Per the germline V gene, CDR1 is LGHNA and CDR2 is YSLEER. Here the CDR3 reads CASSQGWGPPYEQYF. The CDR3 region has the DNA TGCGCCAGCAGCCAAGGCTGGGGTCCCCCCTACGAGCAGTACTTC.

This clone appeared once. The chain carries TRBV10-3 and TRBJ1-1, with 8 bases that match TRBD1. V lost 7 bases to trimming and J lost 3 bases; unmatched junction nucleotides: 4. Germline V gene sequence: CDR1 ENHRY, CDR2 SYGVKD. The CDR3 has 13 residues. The chain's CDR3 is CAIKNRGYTEAFF. CDR3 nucleotides: TGTGCCATCAAGAACAGGGGGTACACTGAAGCTTTCTTT.

CDR3 in DNA: TGTGCCAGTAGTAGGGTCCCCACAGATACGCAGTATTTT. Amino acid sequence: CASSRVPTDTQYF. The chain recombines TRBV19 with TRBJ2-3; D is unresolved. There are 13 residues in the CDR3. Per germline, CDR1 LNHDA and CDR2 SQIVND (reference sequence). V lost 4 bases and J 2 bases, leaving 7 bases between the germline ends.

The CDR3 DNA reads as TGTGCCAGCAGCTTAGCTGACAGGGCCCTCTACGAGCAGTACTTC. As protein: CASSLADRALYEQYF. V is TRBV11-2 and J is TRBJ2-7; 7 bases fit TRBD1. CDR1 is SGHAT, CDR2 FQNNGV, per germline. V dropped 1 base and J dropped 3; count of bases not matched to a gene: 6. The CDR3 is 15 amino acids.

The CDR3 protein is CASSVATASGGTFSTDTQYF. CDR3 nucleotide sequence: TGTGCCAGCAGCGTAGCTACCGCTAGCGGGGGGACGTTTAGCACAGATACGCAGTATTTT. This sequence joins TRBV9 and TRBJ2-3; TRBD2 aligns across 11 bases. With V trimmed by 0 bases and J by 0 bases, 12 bases remained unmatched. CDR1 is SGDLS and CDR2 is YYNGEE in the germline V gene. The CDR3 spans 20 residues. Variable domain in full (rest from reference TRBV9 and TRBJ2-3): DSGVTQTPKHLITATGQRVTLRCSPRSGDLSVYWYQQSLDQGLQFLIQYYNGEERAKGNILERFSAQQFPDLHSELNLSSLELGDSALYFCASSVATASGGTFSTDTQYFGPGTRLTVL.

V usage is TRBV2 and J usage is TRBJ1-1, with D tentatively TRBD1 (5 bases). Trimming took off 6 bases at V and 0 bases at J, with 11 bases between the two ends. The germline V gene has CDR1 SNHLY and CDR2 FYNNEI. The CDR3 is 14 residues long. In DNA form, the CDR3 reads TGTGCCAGCAGGGGACCGTCAATGAACACTGAAGCTTTCTTT. Residues: CASRGPSMNTEAFF.

Details on this clone: The junction and the germline gene differ at one end; a read error may be behind it. The V gene is TRBV2, the J gene TRBJ1-4; 7 bases are shared with TRBD1. The germline V gene has CDR1 SNHLY and CDR2 FYNNEI. The CDR3 covers 18 residues. Here the CDR3 reads CASNEGFGDSLDNEKLFF. CDR3 nucleotide sequence: TGTGCCAGCAATGAAGGGTTTGGGGACAGCCTGGATAATGAAAAACTGTTTTTT.

The gene calls are TRBV5-6 and TRBJ2-2, with 13 positions matching TRBD2. J gave up 6 bases and V 0 bases, and 5 bases lay outside the gene matches. Germline V gives CDR1 SGHDT, CDR2 YYEEEE. CDR3 length: 17 residues. CDR3 coding DNA: TGTGCCAGCAGCTTGGGACTAGCGGGGGGTTTACCCGGGGAGCTGTTTTTT. Its protein product is CASSLGLAGGLPGELFF.

This clone was observed a single time. The chain joins TRBV28 to TRBJ1-6; 9 positions agree with TRBD1. The CDR3 has 16 amino acids. Germline values: CDR1 MDHEN, CDR2 SYDVKM. V trimming: 1 base; J trimming: 5 bases; junction bases outside the gene matches: 3. Here the CDR3 reads CASSLYRGLNNSPLHF. CDR3 nucleotide sequence: TGTGCCAGCAGTTTATACAGGGGGCTGAATAATTCACCCCTCCACTTT.

The chain links TRBV28 to TRBJ2-7; D is unclear. V lost 8 bases, J lost 2 bases, and 19 bases lay in between. This CDR3 is 15 amino acids long. The germline gives CDR1 MDHEN, CDR2 SYDVKM. The chain's CDR3 is CASLNSDIYPYEQYF. The DNA for the CDR3 is TGTGCCAGCCTAAACTCAGACATCTACCCCTACGAGCAGTACTTC.

This clone was detected once. The rearrangement joins TRBV5-5 to TRBJ1-1, with unresolved D. V was clipped by 4 bases and J by 4 bases, with 11 bases between them. Per germline, CDR1 SGHKS and CDR2 YYEKEE (reference sequence). The CDR3 spans 13 residues. The CDR3 coding sequence is TGTGCCAGCAGCATCGGACCCCTCACTGAAGCTTTCTTT. Its protein is CASSIGPLTEAFF.

J is TRBJ2-7 and V is TRBV29-1; 9 bases agree with TRBD1. V shed 7 bases, J shed 0 bases, and the junction held 4 bases outside the gene matches. Germline V CDR1 and CDR2: SQVTM, ANQGSEA. This CDR3 is built from 13 residues. The CDR3 protein is CSAGQGPSYEQYF. DNA for the CDR3: TGCAGCGCCGGACAGGGGCCCTCCTACGAGCAGTACTTC.

The gene calls are TRBV7-6 and TRBJ2-7; D is unclear. This CDR3 spans 12 amino acids. V was pared by 2 bases and J by 6 bases, with 8 bases between. Germline lookup yields CDR1 SGHVS and CDR2 FNYEAQ. The CDR3 spells CASSLSFGEQYF. The CDR3 DNA reads as TGTGCCAGCAGCTTATCTTTTGGCGAGCAGTACTTC.

The V call is TRBV25-1, the J call TRBJ2-2; TRBD1 matches at 7 bases. Looked up from germline, CDR1 is MGHDK and CDR2 is SYGVNS. The ends lost 6 bases at V and 3 bases at J; junction bases unmatched: 10. CDR3 size: 16 residues. The CDR3 spells CASSIQPGQYTGELFF. CDR3 DNA sequence: TGTGCCAGCAGCATACAACCGGGACAGTACACCGGGGAGCTGTTTTTT.

About this clone: Mismatch with germline at one junction end may stem from a read error. The J gene is TRBJ1-3, the V gene TRBV7-7, with D unclear. CDR1 and CDR2 from the germline V gene are SSHAT and FNYEAQ (reference sequence). There are 14 residues in the CDR3. CDR3 region: CASSPVNSGNTIYF. DNA for the CDR3: TGTGCTAGCAGCCCGGTCAACTCTGGAAACACCATATATTTT.